This TCR beta chain was retrieved from a study of T cell responses to AZD1222 COVID-19 vaccine. General study points: With two AZD1222 doses given, Spike-specific TCR breadth and depth both rose. Seropositive status at baseline applied to only a handful of AZD1222 recipients. Distributed over spike, vaccine-associated CD4 TCRs predominated at 160-218 and 743-854. Reportedly, close to half of spike-specific TCRs are directed against unmutated variant regions.

Germline V gene data show CDR1 as SGHDN and CDR2 as FVKESK. The CDR3 sequence is 15 residues long. V shed 8 bases and J shed 2 bases, with 15 bases lying between them. Remarks on this clone: The antigen remains unidentified.

Generated by immunoSEQ multiplex PCR, the TCRdb table keeps only in-frame clones and is missing some. The repertoire consists of 120,000 or so clones, with about 89% occurring once and the leading ten covering around 10%. This clonotype originated in an adult in good health. The source was peripheral blood, collected on day 0 of MenACWY control vaccination. The rearrangement uses TRBV14 and TRBJ2-2; D perhaps matches TRBD2 (5 bases). The DNA for the CDR3 is TGTGCCAGCTACCTTTCGGAGGTTAACACCGGGGAGCTGTTTTTT. Residues: CASYLSEVNTGELFF.